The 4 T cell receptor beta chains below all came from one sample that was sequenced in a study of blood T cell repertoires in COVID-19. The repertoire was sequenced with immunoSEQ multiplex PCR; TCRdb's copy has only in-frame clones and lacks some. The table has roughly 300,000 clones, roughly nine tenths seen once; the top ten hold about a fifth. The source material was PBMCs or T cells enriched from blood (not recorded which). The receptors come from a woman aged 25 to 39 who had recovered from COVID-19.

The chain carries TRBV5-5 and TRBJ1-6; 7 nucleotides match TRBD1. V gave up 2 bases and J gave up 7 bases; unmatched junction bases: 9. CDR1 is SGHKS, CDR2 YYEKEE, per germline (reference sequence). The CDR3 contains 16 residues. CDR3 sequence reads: CASSFVGGDSNSPLHF. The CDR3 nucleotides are TGTGCCAGCAGCTTTGTAGGGGGCGATTCGAATTCACCCCTCCACTTT.

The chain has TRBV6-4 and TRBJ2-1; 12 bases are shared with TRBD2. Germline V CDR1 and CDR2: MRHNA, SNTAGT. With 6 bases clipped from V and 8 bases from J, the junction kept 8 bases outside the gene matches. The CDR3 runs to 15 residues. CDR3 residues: CASSGLAGRLHEQFF. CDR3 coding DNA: TGTGCCAGCAGCGGACTAGCGGGGAGGTTGCATGAGCAGTTCTTC.

The CDR3 region has the DNA TGTGCCAGCAGTTTACGTTTGGGGACTAGCGGAAACAATGAGCAGTTCTTC. Amino acids: CASSLRLGTSGNNEQFF. The V and J genes are TRBV27 and TRBJ2-1; 11 bases match TRBD2. V was pared by 2 bases and J by 5 bases, with 8 bases of the junction left unmatched. The CDR3 is 17 residues long. CDR1 MNHEY and CDR2 SMNVEV come from the germline V gene (reference sequence).

The CDR3 region has the DNA TGTGCCAGCAGTGAGATAAAGGGACAGGAGGCTGGCTACACCTTC. This gives the protein CASSEIKGQEAGYTF. The chain recombines TRBV2 with TRBJ1-2; 8 bases fit TRBD1. From germline, CDR1 is SNHLY and CDR2 FYNNEI. The CDR3 is 15 residues long. The junction had 10 bases not matched to a gene; V was cut back by 3 bases and J by 7 bases.